The entry below gives a single T cell receptor (beta chain) sequence along with its context. Germline values: CDR1 MNHEY, CDR2 SMNVEV (reference sequence). Unmatched junction bases numbered 14, after V lost 6 bases and J lost 8 bases. The CDR3 has 16 residues. Data came from immunoSEQ multiplex PCR; TCRdb stores just in-frame clones and leaves some out. The sample consists of more than 200,000 clones, roughly 91% of them appearing once. These data originate in a study of blood T cell repertoires in COVID-19. The rearrangement joins TRBV27 to TRBJ2-2; 8 nucleotides agree with TRBD1. The clonotype comes from a man aged 30-40 years in a cohort exposed to, infected with or recovered from COVID-19 (not recorded which). Sequenced: PBMCs or T cells enriched from blood (not recorded which). The CDR3 region is CASSPSVQGAWGELFF. The CDR3 nucleotides read TGTGCCAGCAGCCCTTCTGTCCAGGGGGCTTGGGGGGAGCTGTTTTTT.